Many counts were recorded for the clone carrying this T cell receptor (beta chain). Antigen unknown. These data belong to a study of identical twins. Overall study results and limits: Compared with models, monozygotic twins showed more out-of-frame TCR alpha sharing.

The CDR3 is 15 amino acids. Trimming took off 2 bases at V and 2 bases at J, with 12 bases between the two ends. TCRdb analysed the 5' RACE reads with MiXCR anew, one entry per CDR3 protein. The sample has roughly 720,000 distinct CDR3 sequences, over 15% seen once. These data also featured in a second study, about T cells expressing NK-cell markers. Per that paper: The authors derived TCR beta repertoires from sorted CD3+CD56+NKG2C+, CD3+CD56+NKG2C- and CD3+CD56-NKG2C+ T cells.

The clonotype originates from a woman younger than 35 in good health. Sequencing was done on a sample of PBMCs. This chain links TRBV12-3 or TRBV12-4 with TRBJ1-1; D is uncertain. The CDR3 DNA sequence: TGTGCCAGCAGTTTACCCGACGGACTTAACACTGAAGCTTTCTTT. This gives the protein CASSLPDGLNTEAFF.